One sample yielded the 30 T cell receptor beta chains listed below, sequenced in a study of human T cells and chemical hapten exposure. TCRdb reprocessed the RACE reads with MiXCR, giving one entry per CDR3 protein. The sample has some 90,000 distinct CDR3 sequences, about 10% seen once. The time point denotes: healthy volunteer bleed at 2 weeks. Blood, whole and unfractionated, served as the source for total RNA extraction. The specimen sequenced was whole blood. These receptors all come from a female donor in good health. Some clones in this sample may be carry-over from other donors' samples.

This clonotype was found a few times. The rearrangement joins TRBV24-1 to TRBJ2-1, with D unclear. The V end lost 2 bases, the J end lost 3 bases, and 10 bases lay between the germline ends. The CDR3 loop spans 15 amino acids. Germline V gene data show CDR1 as KGHDR and CDR2 as SFDVKD. The CDR3 here is CATSDSLTFYNEQFF. CDR3 sequence (DNA): TGTGCCACCAGTGATTCGTTGACCTTCTACAATGAGCAGTTCTTC.

Only a few counts were recorded for this clonotype. The chain uses TRBV29-1 and TRBJ1-2, with a tentative D call TRBD1 (5 bases). Trimming pared 3 bases from V and 7 bases from J, leaving 15 bases between. Germline loops: CDR1 SQVTM, CDR2 ANQGSEA. This CDR3 comprises 13 residues. This CDR3 reads CSVDSGPYSGYTF. CDR3 in DNA: TGCAGCGTTGATTCAGGGCCATACTCTGGCTACACCTTC.

The chain combines TRBV9 with TRBJ2-1; the D is unclear. The CDR3 extends over 16 amino acids. V dropped 0 bases and J dropped 0 bases, with 10 bases sitting between them. The germline V gene encodes CDR1 SGDLS and CDR2 YYNGEE. CDR3 bases: TGTGCCAGCAGCGTAGGAGGCCTTAACTCCTACAATGAGCAGTTCTTC. Protein product: CASSVGGLNSYNEQFF.

In this sample, this clonotype turned up a few times. The chain has TRBV4-2 and TRBJ2-3; D not certain. The V gene lost 0 bases and the J gene lost 1 base, with 8 bases spanning the gap. Germline V gene lookup returns CDR1 LGHNA and CDR2 YNFKEQ. The CDR3 is 15 residues long. The CDR3 DNA reads TGTGCCAGCAGCCAAGACCGACGGGGCACAGATACGCAGTATTTT. Amino acids: CASSQDRRGTDTQYF.

The J gene is TRBJ2-3, the V gene TRBV27; unclear D gene. Germline CDR1 and CDR2: MNHEY and SMNVEV (reference sequence). The CDR3 is 13 amino acids. Deletions cut 7 bases from V and 2 bases from J, with 10 bases between. CDR3 amino acids: CASKGGFTDTQYF. CDR3 DNA sequence: TGTGCCAGCAAGGGCGGCTTCACAGATACGCAGTATTTT.

The chain couples TRBV6-5 to TRBJ1-2; D unresolved. Germline V gene lookup returns CDR1 MNHEY and CDR2 SVGAGI. This CDR3 spans 14 amino acids. Trimming removed 0 bases from V and 1 base from J, with 6 bases in between. The CDR3 region is CASSYSSVNYGYTF. The CDR3 DNA reads as TGTGCCAGCAGTTACTCTTCCGTTAACTATGGCTACACCTTC.

There are many counts of this clonotype. This chain joins TRBV2 and TRBJ2-3, with 8 bases matching TRBD2. Germline V gives CDR1 SNHLY, CDR2 FYNNEI. This CDR3 is 15 amino acids long. The J segment lost 5 bases and the V segment lost 4 bases, leaving 8 bases of the junction unmatched. The CDR3 DNA reads as TGTGCCAGCAGTGTTCGGGCGCTAGCGGGAGATACGCAGTATTTT. Amino acid sequence: CASSVRALAGDTQYF.

The sample holds a few counts of this clonotype. The rearrangement uses TRBV5-1 and TRBJ2-5; a possible D gene is TRBD1 (6 bases). V lost 5 bases and J 2 bases, leaving 16 bases between the germline ends. The CDR3 contains 15 residues. Germline V gene lookup returns CDR1 SGHRS and CDR2 YFSETQ. CDR3 sequence: CASRSVQGRQETQYF. The CDR3 DNA reads TGCGCCAGCAGGTCGGTACAGGGACGACAAGAGACCCAGTACTTC.

This clonotype came up many times. The chain couples TRBV5-1 to TRBJ2-7, with 8 bases lining up with TRBD2. The CDR3 loop spans 17 amino acids. The germline gives CDR1 SGHRS, CDR2 YFSETQ. V trimming: 4 bases; J trimming: 3 bases; junction bases outside the gene matches: 15. The CDR3 nucleotides read TGCGCCAGCAGCCCTATCTTGTCGGGAGGGGTAAACTACGAGCAGTACTTC. Encoded protein: CASSPILSGGVNYEQYF.

The chain combines TRBV2 with TRBJ2-2, with a weak D call TRBD1 (5 bases). Germline CDR1 reads SNHLY; CDR2 reads FYNNEI. The CDR3 length is 14 residues. V lost 6 bases to trimming and J lost 2 bases, with 10 bases between them. The CDR3: CASRPRANTGELFF. The CDR3, as DNA: TGTGCCAGCAGGCCCAGGGCCAACACCGGGGAGCTGTTTTTT.

Of note for this clonotype: Just one base apart from a much larger clone, this may be a read error. J is TRBJ2-1 and V is TRBV7-9; TRBD2 matches at 12 bases. Germline CDR1 reads SEHNR; CDR2 reads FQNEAQ (reference sequence). After removal of 3 bases from V and 4 bases from J, the junction contained 1 base not matched to a gene. CDR3 length equals 15 residues. CDR3 in DNA: TGTGCCAGCAGCTTTGGACTAGCGGGATACAATGAGCAGTTCTTC. Translation: CASSFGLAGYNEQFF.

The chain has TRBV4-2 and TRBJ1-1; 8 positions match TRBD1. Germline V gene sequence: CDR1 LGHNA, CDR2 YNFKEQ. The CDR3 runs to 15 residues. J lost 0 bases, V lost 1 base, and 1 base had no gene match. CDR3: CASSQGGQVNTEAFF. The CDR3 nucleotides read TGTGCCAGCAGCCAAGGGGGACAGGTGAACACTGAAGCTTTCTTT.

This clonotype occurred many times. This chain joins TRBV20-1 and TRBJ1-2, with 10 bases fitting TRBD1. V shed 6 bases and J 8 bases; nucleotides not matched to a gene: 3. The CDR3 has 11 amino acids. Germline lookup yields CDR1 DFQATT and CDR2 SNEGSKA (reference sequence). CDR3 sequence: CSAPTGGGYTF. The CDR3 DNA reads TGCAGTGCGCCGACAGGGGGCGGCTACACCTTC.

The rearrangement links TRBV30 to TRBJ2-5; D possibly corresponds to TRBD2 (5 bases). Germline loops: CDR1 GTSNPN, CDR2 SVGIG (reference sequence). The V end lost 4 bases, the J end lost 5 bases, and 8 bases lay between the germline ends. The CDR3 is 11 amino acids. In DNA form, the CDR3 reads TGTGCCTGGACGGGGAAGGAGACCCAGTACTTC. This codes for CAWTGKETQYF.

V and J are TRBV4-2 and TRBJ1-1, with 7 bases matching TRBD1. V trimming: 5 bases; J trimming: 0 bases; junction bases outside the gene matches: 9. Germline V gene data show CDR1 as LGHNA and CDR2 as YNFKEQ. The CDR3 is 16 residues long. Written as DNA, the CDR3 is TGTGCCAGCAGCTACGAAGCAGGGGGTATGAACACTGAAGCTTTCTTT. Translation: CASSYEAGGMNTEAFF.

This clonotype was counted many times. J is TRBJ2-7 and V is TRBV7-2; D is perhaps TRBD1 (6 bases). Per germline, CDR1 SGHTA and CDR2 FQGNSA. Between the trimmed V and J ends, which lost 5 bases and 2 bases, there was a span of 13 bases. The CDR3 is 14 amino acids. In nucleotides, the CDR3 is TGTGCCAGCAGCAAAAGGACAGTTACCTACGAGCAGTACTTC. This codes for CASSKRTVTYEQYF.

This clonotype was seen a handful of times. This chain joins TRBV6-6 and TRBJ2-3; D gene uncertain. CDR1 is MNHNY and CDR2 is SVGAGI in the germline V gene (reference sequence). The CDR3 has 12 amino acids. Trimming shortened V by 6 bases and J by 5 bases, and 9 bases separated the two germline ends. In nucleotides, the CDR3 is TGTGCCAGCAGCCCTAGTCGAGATACGCAGTATTTT. It translates to CASSPSRDTQYF.

The rearrangement links TRBV9 to TRBJ2-3, with 10 bases fitting TRBD2. The CDR3 totals 16 residues. CDR1 SGDLS and CDR2 YYNGEE come from the germline V gene. V trimming: 6 bases; J trimming: 3 bases; junction bases outside the gene matches: 10. CDR3 loop: CASTLAASGSTDTQYF. Here the CDR3 DNA reads TGTGCCAGCACCCTGGCGGCTAGCGGGAGTACAGATACGCAGTATTTT.

The table lists this clonotype with a few counts. This chain uses TRBV12-3 or TRBV12-4 with TRBJ1-3; D uncertain. This CDR3 contains 14 residues. The ends were cut back, 6 bases at V and 5 bases at J, with 14 bases in the middle. The CDR3 coding sequence is TGTGCCAGCAGCCCACCGGGCTCCAGAAACACCATATATTTT. Its translation: CASSPPGSRNTIYF.

This clonotype turned up a few times. V and J are TRBV5-1 and TRBJ2-5; D not resolved. Germline V gene lookup returns CDR1 SGHRS and CDR2 YFSETQ. This CDR3 contains 12 residues. Deletions cut 2 bases from V and 2 bases from J, with 4 bases between. CDR3 sequence (DNA): TGCGCCAGCAGCTTCTTACAAGAGACCCAGTACTTC. Amino acids: CASSFLQETQYF. The variable domain in full, completed from reference TRBV5-1 and TRBJ2-5, reads KAGVTQTPRYLIKTRGQQVTLSCSPISGHRSVSWYQQTPGQGLQFLFEYFSETQRNKGNFPGRFSGRQFSNSRSEMNVSTLELGDSALYLCASSFLQETQYFGPGTRLLVL.

This clonotype occurred a few times. The chain links TRBV2 to TRBJ2-3; D might be TRBD1 (5 bases). Deletions cut 6 bases from V and 3 bases from J, with 13 bases between. CDR1 and CDR2 (germline): SNHLY, FYNNEI. This CDR3 contains 14 residues. CDR3 DNA: TGTGCCAGCAGAAGTGGCAGGGTGACAGATACGCAGTATTTT. It specifies CASRSGRVTDTQYF.

This clonotype was recorded a few times. CDR3: CASSLGGLTDTQYF. As DNA, the CDR3 is TGTGCCAGCAGCTTAGGAGGGCTCACAGATACGCAGTATTTT. V usage is TRBV7-2 and J usage is TRBJ2-3, with D possibly being TRBD2 (5 bases). Trimming cost V 1 base and J 2 bases, with 7 bases left between them. The CDR3 loop spans 14 amino acids. Germline CDR1 is SGHTA and CDR2 is FQGNSA.

Worth noting for this clonotype: It may be a read error: a sequence one base away is much more abundant. The V call is TRBV6-6, the J call TRBJ2-7; TRBD2 aligns across 8 bases. The CDR3 loop spans 17 amino acids. Trimming took 7 bases from V and 1 from J; bases not matched to a gene: 15. Germline V gene sequence: CDR1 MNHNY, CDR2 SVGAGI (reference sequence). The CDR3 nucleotides are TGTGCCAGCATCAAGGGACTAGAGGGAGCGTTATCCTACGAGCAGTACTTC. It specifies CASIKGLEGALSYEQYF.

The table lists this clonotype with many counts. This chain's CDR3 is CASSLGTLSTDTQYF. For the CDR3, the DNA is TGTGCCAGCAGCCTCGGGACATTGAGCACAGATACGCAGTATTTT. This chain uses TRBV28 with TRBJ2-3; tentative D call: TRBD1 (6 bases). V was cut by 6 bases and J by 0 bases, with 13 bases left in between. The CDR3 spans 15 residues. CDR1 and CDR2 (germline): MDHEN, SYDVKM.

In its sample, this clonotype was seen a few times. The chain joins TRBV5-5 to TRBJ2-2, with D unclear. The CDR3 spans 12 residues. V was shortened by 5 bases and J by 4 bases, with 6 bases between the two germline ends. Germline-derived CDR1 and CDR2 are SGHKS and YYEKEE (reference sequence). The CDR3 is CASRGITGELFF. Written as DNA, the CDR3 is TGTGCCAGCAGGGGAATCACCGGGGAGCTGTTTTTT.

Ten or more counts support this clonotype. DNA for the CDR3: TGTGCCAGCAGCGTAGTACTAGCGGGAGTGGACGAGCAGTTCTTC. It is translated as CASSVVLAGVDEQFF. The chain recombines TRBV9 with TRBJ2-1; 11 positions match TRBD2. The CDR3 contains 15 residues. Germline V CDR1 and CDR2: SGDLS, YYNGEE. Losses at the gene ends were 0 bases for V and 10 bases for J; bases not matched to a gene: 6.

The chain uses TRBV5-1 and TRBJ2-3, with D perhaps given as TRBD1 or TRBD2 (5 bases each). The CDR3 contains 17 residues. V lost 2 bases, J lost 0 bases, and 16 bases lay in between. CDR1 and CDR2 from the germline V gene are SGHRS and YFSETQ. DNA for the CDR3: TGCGCCAGCAGCTTCGGGACGATGGGCACTAGCACAGATACGCAGTATTTT. Its translation: CASSFGTMGTSTDTQYF.

The CDR3 reads CASSLAASEDTQYF. DNA for the CDR3: TGTGCCAGCAGCTTAGCGGCTAGCGAAGATACGCAGTATTTT. The V call is TRBV7-6, the J call TRBJ2-3, with D possibly matching TRBD2 (6 bases). The CDR3 spans 14 residues. Deletions cut 0 bases from V and 5 bases from J, with 9 bases between. CDR1 is SGHVS and CDR2 is FNYEAQ in the germline V gene.

This clonotype was detected ten times or more. The chain uses TRBV3-1 and TRBJ2-7; no firm D call. CDR1 LGHDT and CDR2 YNNKEL come from the germline V gene (reference sequence). Trimming left V 4 bases short and J 2 bases short, with 15 bases between. The length of the CDR3 is 15 residues. CDR3 residues: CASSPFSGPPYEQYF. The CDR3 nucleotides read TGTGCCAGCAGCCCGTTCTCGGGCCCCCCCTACGAGCAGTACTTC.

This clonotype has more than one count but fewer than ten. V is TRBV3-1 and J is TRBJ2-7, with D possibly matching TRBD2 (6 bases). CDR1 and CDR2 from the germline V gene are LGHDT and YNNKEL (reference sequence). The CDR3 contains 14 residues. V shed 6 bases and J shed 3 bases, with 15 bases lying between them. CDR3 nucleotide sequence: TGTGCCAGCAGACTTACGGGAGCGGACTACGAGCAGTACTTC. Its translation is CASRLTGADYEQYF.